Listed below are T cell receptor beta chains from one sample, sequenced in a study of blood T cell repertoires in COVID-19. Measured with immunoSEQ multiplex PCR; TCRdb has only the in-frame clones, and not every one. The sample contains some 150,000 clones, just under 85% of which appear only once. The specimen sequenced was PBMCs or T cells enriched from blood (not recorded which). The receptors were gathered from a man aged 50 to 60 who had recovered from COVID-19. CDR3s include the opening cysteine and the closing phenylalanine or tryptophan. The order of the fields is J gene, V gene, clone size, D gene, CDR3 protein, CDR3 DNA. D genes are given only for firm matches. Some rows mark clone size as missing; the rest say once, few, many or name a class of expanded clone.

J: TRBJ1-2
V: TRBV7-9
size: NA
D: NA
CDR3: CASSLGQAGGYTF
DNA: TGTGCCAGCAGCTTAGGTCAGGCTGGGGGCTACACCTTC

J: TRBJ1-4
V: TRBV4-1
size: NA
D: TRBD1
CDR3: CASSQSVGTGHEKLFF
DNA: TGCGCCAGCAGCCAATCCGTCGGGACAGGGCATGAAAAACTGTTTTTT

J: TRBJ2-7
V: TRBV6-2/TRBV6-3
size: NA
D: NA
CDR3: CASSLLSGLRGTSYEQYF
DNA: TGTGCCAGCAGTTTACTCTCCGGGCTCCGGGGGACCTCCTACGAGCAGTACTTC

J: TRBJ1-1
V: TRBV5-1
size: NA
D: NA
CDR3: CASSLRLSTEAFF
DNA: TGCGCCAGCAGCTTGCGCCTGAGCACTGAAGCTTTCTTT

J: TRBJ1-2
V: TRBV28
size: NA
D: TRBD1
CDR3: CASISGGDYGYTF
DNA: TGTGCCAGTATTTCAGGGGGCGACTATGGCTACACCTTC

J: TRBJ2-1
V: TRBV19
size: once
D: TRBD1
CDR3: CATDRGANEQFF
DNA: TGTGCCACCGACAGGGGGGCCAATGAGCAGTTCTTC

J: TRBJ2-7
V: TRBV7-2
size: NA
D: TRBD1
CDR3: CASSRTGQVGYEQYF
DNA: TGTGCCAGCAGCCGTACAGGACAGGTTGGGTACGAGCAGTACTTC

J: TRBJ1-6
V: TRBV9
size: NA
D: TRBD1
CDR3: CASTPGQGLNSPLHF
DNA: TGTGCCAGCACCCCCGGACAGGGGCTAAATTCACCCCTCCACTTT

J: TRBJ2-2
V: TRBV2
size: NA
D: TRBD1
CDR3: CASRGTGLVGELFF
DNA: TGTGCCAGCAGAGGGACAGGGTTAGTCGGGGAGCTGTTTTTT

J: TRBJ1-4
V: TRBV7-2
size: NA
D: TRBD1
CDR3: CASSPGTGVGGEKLFF
DNA: TGTGCCAGCAGCCCCGGGACAGGGGTGGGAGGGGAAAAACTGTTTTTT

J: TRBJ2-2
V: TRBV7-2
size: NA
D: NA
CDR3: CASSFTAGLGTGELFF
DNA: TGTGCCAGCAGCTTTACGGCAGGGCTGGGCACCGGGGAGCTGTTTTTT

J: TRBJ2-5
V: TRBV6-5
size: NA
D: NA
CDR3: CASKVGGRETQYF
DNA: TGTGCCAGCAAGGTGGGGGGGCGGGAGACCCAGTACTTC

J: TRBJ1-2
V: TRBV5-5
size: NA
D: NA
CDR3: CASSLDELGYTF
DNA: TGTGCCAGCAGCTTGGACGAGCTGGGCTACACCTTC

J: TRBJ1-2
V: TRBV7-2
size: NA
D: TRBD1
CDR3: CASSLDGTEYGYTF
DNA: TGTGCCAGCAGCTTAGACGGGACAGAGTATGGCTACACCTTC

J: TRBJ2-1
V: TRBV5-5
size: NA
D: NA
CDR3: CASSLAGNSYNEQFF
DNA: TGTGCCAGCAGCCTCGCAGGGAACTCATACAATGAGCAGTTCTTC

J: TRBJ1-2
V: TRBV7-2
size: once
D: NA
CDR3: CASSIDNKGGNGYTF
DNA: TGTGCCAGCAGCATAGATAATAAGGGGGGGAATGGCTACACCTTC

J: TRBJ2-5
V: TRBV7-8
size: NA
D: TRBD1
CDR3: CASSLGQFQETQYF
DNA: TGTGCCAGCAGCTTGGGACAGTTCCAAGAGACCCAGTACTTC

J: TRBJ1-2
V: TRBV27
size: NA
D: NA
CDR3: CASSLSGTGTLNYGYTF
DNA: TGTGCCAGCAGTTTATCCGGTACCGGGACTCTAAACTATGGCTACACCTTC

J: TRBJ2-2
V: TRBV11-2
size: NA
D: TRBD2
CDR3: CASSSSGTSAAGELFF
DNA: TGTGCCAGCAGTTCTTCCGGGACTAGCGCCGCCGGGGAGCTGTTTTTT

J: TRBJ1-6
V: TRBV2
size: NA
D: NA
CDR3: CASSSTAGLSSYNSPLHF
DNA: TGTGCCAGCAGTTCAACCGCAGGGTTGAGCTCCTATAATTCACCCCTCCACTTT

J: TRBJ1-2
V: TRBV6-5
size: few
D: TRBD1
CDR3: CASSPTRGWGYGYTF
DNA: TGTGCCAGCAGTCCGACCAGGGGGTGGGGCTATGGCTACACCTTC

J: TRBJ1-2
V: TRBV7-9
size: NA
D: NA
CDR3: CASSSTDPYGYTF
DNA: TGTGCCAGCAGCTCGACAGACCCCTATGGCTACACCTTC

J: TRBJ2-7
V: TRBV13
size: NA
D: NA
CDR3: CASSRGLGEQYF
DNA: TGTGCCAGCAGCAGGGGTTTAGGCGAGCAGTACTTC

J: TRBJ2-1
V: TRBV11-2
size: NA
D: NA
CDR3: CASSLADLLYNEQFF
DNA: TGTGCCAGCAGCTTAGCGGACTTACTATACAATGAGCAGTTCTTC

J: TRBJ2-2
V: TRBV3-1/TRBV3-2
size: NA
D: TRBD2
CDR3: CASSLRLAGVTTGELFF
DNA: TGTGCCAGCAGCCTCCGACTAGCGGGGGTTACAACCGGGGAGCTGTTTTTT

J: TRBJ1-6
V: TRBV13
size: NA
D: NA
CDR3: CASSLGGSYNSPLHF
DNA: TGTGCCAGCAGCTTGGGGGGGTCCTATAATTCACCCCTCCACTTT

J: TRBJ2-5
V: TRBV2
size: many
D: TRBD1
CDR3: CASSVDRQETQYF
DNA: TGTGCCAGCAGCGTGGACAGGCAAGAGACCCAGTACTTC

J: TRBJ2-3
V: TRBV9
size: NA
D: TRBD2
CDR3: CASSPYPSGGITDTQYF
DNA: TGTGCCAGCAGCCCCTACCCCTCGGGGGGGATCACAGATACGCAGTATTTT

J: TRBJ1-1
V: TRBV7-9
size: NA
D: NA
CDR3: CASTAGQTNTEAFF
DNA: TGTGCCAGCACCGCCGGACAGACGAACACTGAAGCTTTCTTT

J: TRBJ1-1
V: TRBV6-5
size: NA
D: NA
CDR3: CASVNAGGPEAFF
DNA: TGTGCCAGCGTAAACGCGGGAGGCCCTGAAGCTTTCTTT

J: TRBJ1-6
V: TRBV6-2/TRBV6-3
size: NA
D: NA
CDR3: CASSYWTANSPLHF
DNA: TGTGCCAGCAGTTATTGGACAGCTAATTCACCCCTCCACTTT

J: TRBJ2-5
V: TRBV5-1
size: NA
D: NA
CDR3: CASSYGISKETQYF
DNA: TGCGCCAGCAGCTACGGGATCTCTAAAGAGACCCAGTACTTC

J: TRBJ2-1
V: TRBV18
size: NA
D: NA
CDR3: CASSPGQSYNEQFF
DNA: TGTGCCAGCTCACCAGGACAAAGCTACAATGAGCAGTTCTTC

J: TRBJ1-3
V: TRBV3-1/TRBV3-2
size: NA
D: NA
CDR3: CASSQVRAGNTIYF
DNA: TGTGCCAGCAGCCAGGTGAGGGCTGGAAACACCATATATTTT

J: TRBJ1-1
V: TRBV28
size: NA
D: NA
CDR3: CAIQRTEAFF
DNA: TGTGCCATCCAACGGACTGAAGCTTTCTTT

J: TRBJ1-4
V: TRBV19
size: NA
D: NA
CDR3: CASSRGATNEKLFF
DNA: TGTGCCAGTAGTAGGGGGGCAACTAATGAAAAACTGTTTTTT

J: TRBJ1-2
V: TRBV19
size: NA
D: NA
CDR3: CASSTEQENYGYTF
DNA: TGTGCCAGTAGTACCGAACAGGAGAACTATGGCTACACCTTC

J: TRBJ2-1
V: TRBV7-2
size: NA
D: NA
CDR3: CASSPHWPRGDEQFF
DNA: TGTGCCAGCAGCCCACATTGGCCCAGGGGGGATGAGCAGTTCTTC

J: TRBJ1-6
V: TRBV18
size: NA
D: NA
CDR3: CASSPPTSSPLHF
DNA: TGTGCCAGCTCACCACCGACAAGCTCACCCCTCCACTTT

J: TRBJ1-1
V: TRBV19
size: NA
D: NA
CDR3: CASSIDRTLLGNTEAFF
DNA: TGTGCCAGTAGTATAGATAGGACACTCCTCGGGAACACTGAAGCTTTCTTT

J: TRBJ2-1
V: TRBV30
size: NA
D: NA
CDR3: CAWSLHGDNEQFF
DNA: TGTGCCTGGAGCCTACACGGAGACAATGAGCAGTTCTTC

J: TRBJ1-4
V: TRBV29-1
size: NA
D: NA
CDR3: CSAERPVLTGEKLFF
DNA: TGCAGCGCCGAGCGTCCGGTCCTAACGGGTGAAAAACTGTTTTTT

J: TRBJ1-4
V: TRBV5-1
size: few
D: TRBD1
CDR3: CASSLRQGATTNEKLFF
DNA: TGCGCCAGCAGCTTACGACAGGGGGCGACGACTAATGAAAAACTGTTTTTT

J: TRBJ1-3
V: TRBV28
size: NA
D: NA
CDR3: CASSSRDFPRNTIYF
DNA: TGTGCCAGCAGTTCCCGGGACTTCCCTAGAAACACCATATATTTT

J: TRBJ1-2
V: TRBV10-3
size: NA
D: TRBD1
CDR3: CAITRDREYGYTF
DNA: TGTGCCATCACCCGGGACAGGGAATATGGCTACACCTTC

J: TRBJ2-7
V: TRBV2
size: NA
D: NA
CDR3: CASSETDWSYEQYF
DNA: TGTGCCAGCAGTGAGACAGACTGGTCCTACGAGCAGTACTTC

J: TRBJ2-7
V: TRBV6-2/TRBV6-3
size: NA
D: TRBD2
CDR3: CASSTSWERGKTSYEQYF
DNA: TGTGCCAGCAGTACATCATGGGAGCGGGGAAAAACCTCCTACGAGCAGTACTTC

J: TRBJ2-7
V: TRBV15
size: NA
D: TRBD2
CDR3: CATAIGGSSYEQYF
DNA: TGTGCCACCGCTATCGGGGGGAGCTCCTACGAGCAGTACTTC

J: TRBJ1-1
V: TRBV7-2
size: NA
D: TRBD1
CDR3: CASSLTQGANTEAFF
DNA: TGTGCCAGCAGCCTGACACAGGGGGCTAACACTGAAGCTTTCTTT

J: TRBJ2-4
V: TRBV3-1/TRBV3-2
size: NA
D: TRBD2
CDR3: CASSQERASGAKNIQYF
DNA: TGTGCCAGCAGCCAAGAAAGGGCTAGCGGTGCCAAAAACATTCAGTACTTC